These 24 T cell receptor beta chains originate from one sample sequenced in a study of T-cell memory formation after mild COVID-19. Each CDR3 protein is one row after TCRdb ran MiXCR on the 5' RACE reads. This table holds about 430,000 distinct CDR3 sequences, approximately 24% found once. Sequenced material: PBMCs or a T cell subset sorted from them (not recorded which). All receptors derive from an adult woman who had mild COVID-19 (a few samples of this study predate the infection). Cell type and time point are not known.

The chain joins TRBV5-6 to TRBJ2-3; D gene uncertain. The CDR3 spans 16 residues. Per the germline V gene, CDR1 is SGHDT and CDR2 is YYEEEE. The ends were cut back, 0 bases at V and 2 bases at J, with 13 bases in the middle. CDR3 in DNA: TGTGCCAGCAGCTTGGTAACGCGGCGGACCACAGATACGCAGTATTTT. This codes for CASSLVTRRTTDTQYF.

This clonotype was detected only a few times. The gene calls are TRBV7-9 and TRBJ2-5; D uncertain. Germline values: CDR1 SEHNR, CDR2 FQNEAQ (reference sequence). CDR3 length: 13 residues. V shed 5 bases and J shed 3 bases, with 10 bases lying between them. CDR3 loop: CASSLTMEETQYF. The CDR3 DNA sequence: TGTGCCAGCAGCCTGACGATGGAAGAGACCCAGTACTTC.

V gene TRBV29-1 combines with J gene TRBJ2-7; D perhaps matches TRBD2 (6 bases). CDR1 SQVTM and CDR2 ANQGSEA come from the germline V gene. The length of the CDR3 is 13 residues. V lost 1 base and J 1 base, leaving 8 bases between the germline ends. Here the CDR3 reads CSVEAGVSYEQYF. The CDR3 DNA follows: TGCAGCGTTGAAGCGGGAGTGTCCTACGAGCAGTACTTC.

V usage is TRBV11-1 and J usage is TRBJ2-7; 8 bases match TRBD2. Trimming removed 5 bases from V and 0 bases from J; junction bases left unmatched: 15. The CDR3 totals 18 residues. CDR1 SGHAT and CDR2 FQDESV come from the germline V gene (reference sequence). The CDR3 coding sequence is TGTGCCAGCAGCCCGAGGGTGATAGCGGGAAGGAGCTCCTACGAGCAGTACTTC. This sequence encodes CASSPRVIAGRSSYEQYF.

The genes are TRBV12-3 or TRBV12-4 and TRBJ2-2; no definite D call. The CDR3 consists of 16 residues. The V and J ends lost 6 bases and 4 bases respectively, with 18 bases between them. CDR3 region: CASRRRRWDTTGELFF. The CDR3, as DNA: TGTGCCAGCAGGCGTAGGCGCTGGGATACCACCGGGGAGCTGTTTTTT.

This clonotype was seen a few times. The chain has TRBV10-3 and TRBJ2-1; 8 nucleotides match TRBD2. The germline gives CDR1 ENHRY, CDR2 SYGVKD. With 4 bases clipped from V and 4 bases from J, the junction kept 6 bases outside the gene matches. The CDR3 totals 15 residues. The CDR3 spells CAISGRAGAYNEQFF. CDR3 DNA: TGTGCCATCAGTGGAAGAGCGGGGGCATACAATGAGCAGTTCTTC.

This clonotype was counted only a few times. The chain recombines TRBV7-9 with TRBJ1-1; TRBD1 aligns across 8 bases. J gave up 3 bases and V 5 bases, and 5 bases lay outside the gene matches. This CDR3 contains 14 residues. Germline CDR1 is SEHNR and CDR2 is FQNEAQ (reference sequence). CDR3 sequence (DNA): TGTGCCAGCAGCAACCGACAGGGGTACACTGAAGCTTTCTTT. Translated, it gives CASSNRQGYTEAFF.

This rearrangement joins TRBV5-4 to TRBJ2-7, with D tentatively TRBD1 or TRBD2 (6 bases each). Germline CDR1 reads SGHNT; CDR2 reads YYREEE (reference sequence). This CDR3 is built from 14 residues. Trimming took off 0 bases at V and 2 bases at J, with 9 bases between the two ends. The CDR3 spells CASSLGGAAYEQYF. CDR3 DNA sequence: TGTGCCAGCAGCTTGGGGGGGGCCGCCTACGAGCAGTACTTC.

V gene TRBV25-1 combines with J gene TRBJ1-2; D not certain. Trimming removed 3 bases at V and 4 bases at J, with 3 bases between. CDR1 and CDR2 (germline): MGHDK, SYGVNS. CDR3 length: 11 residues. In DNA form, the CDR3 reads TGTGCCAGCAGTGACCCCTATGGCTACACCTTC. Translation gives CASSDPYGYTF.

In regard to this clonotype: A much larger clonotype is one base distant, so this may be a read error. V usage is TRBV12-3 or TRBV12-4 and J usage is TRBJ2-5; TRBD2 agrees at 9 bases. The CDR3 is made up of 15 amino acids. The V segment lost 6 bases and the J segment 4 bases; nucleotides outside the gene matches: 9. The chain's CDR3 is CASSRAGGARETQYF. The CDR3 region has the DNA TGTGCCAGCAGCCGGGCGGGGGGGGCGAGAGAGACCCAGTACTTC.

The rearrangement uses TRBV5-1 and TRBJ2-3; 9 bases map to TRBD2. Germline values: CDR1 SGHRS, CDR2 YFSETQ. The V and J ends lost 4 bases and 0 bases, in that order; junction bases with no gene match: 9. The CDR3 contains 17 residues. CDR3 nucleotides: TGCGCCAGCAGCATTACGGGACTAGCCTCTAGCACAGATACGCAGTATTTT. It translates to CASSITGLASSTDTQYF.

This clonotype was detected only a few times. The chain employs TRBV29-1 and TRBJ2-6; 8 nucleotides agree with TRBD1. V shed 6 bases, J shed 0 bases, and the junction held 4 bases outside the gene matches. From germline, CDR1 is SQVTM and CDR2 ANQGSEA. CDR3 length: 15 amino acids. This CDR3 is CSVGTGFSGANVLTF. The DNA for the CDR3 is TGCAGCGTCGGGACAGGATTCTCTGGGGCCAACGTCCTGACTTTC.

J is TRBJ1-1 and V is TRBV7-8, with TRBD1 as a possible D gene (6 bases). The germline CDR1 and CDR2 sequences are SGHVS and FQNEAQ. Trimming removed 5 bases at V and 0 bases at J, with 13 bases between. This CDR3 contains 15 residues. This chain's CDR3 is CASSTPGTMNTEAFF. As DNA, the CDR3 is TGTGCCAGCAGCACCCCAGGGACAATGAACACTGAAGCTTTCTTT.

This chain links TRBV12-3 or TRBV12-4 with TRBJ2-1, with 9 bases that match TRBD2. Trimming cost V 6 bases and J 6 bases; bases outside gene matches: 3. This CDR3 has 13 residues. Here the CDR3 reads CASRGLAANEQFF. The CDR3 nucleotides are TGTGCCAGCAGGGGACTAGCAGCCAATGAGCAGTTCTTC.

This rearrangement joins TRBV20-1 to TRBJ2-3; 8 positions agree with TRBD2. J was trimmed by 4 bases and V by 3 bases; bases with no gene match: 9. CDR3 length equals 15 residues. Germline V gene lookup returns CDR1 DFQATT and CDR2 SNEGSKA (reference sequence). The CDR3 reads CSASRGGGIADTQYF. For the CDR3, the DNA is TGCAGTGCTAGTCGGGGGGGCGGTATCGCAGATACGCAGTATTTT.

This clonotype was seen more than once but under ten times. The chain links TRBV12-3 or TRBV12-4 to TRBJ1-1; D might be TRBD1 (6 bases). The CDR3 runs 15 residues. Trimming took 6 bases from V and 6 from J, leaving 20 bases between them. The CDR3 is CASRDSFTRFSEAFF. In DNA, the CDR3 is TGTGCCAGCAGGGACAGTTTCACCCGGTTCTCTGAAGCTTTCTTT.

The CDR3, as DNA: TGTGCCACCAGTGATCACGGGGTTTCTGGCTACACCTTC. Residues: CATSDHGVSGYTF. The rearrangement uses TRBV24-1 and TRBJ1-2, with no clear D. In germline, CDR1 is KGHDR, CDR2 SFDVKD. The CDR3 totals 13 residues. Trimming cost V 3 bases and J 7 bases, with 11 bases left between them.

This chain links TRBV5-4 with TRBJ2-3; the match to TRBD2 covers 10 bases. V lost 6 bases to trimming and J lost 2 bases; unmatched junction nucleotides: 6. CDR1 and CDR2 (germline): SGHNT, YYREEE (reference sequence). This CDR3 comprises 15 residues. This chain's CDR3 is CASTQREGDTDTQYF. Here the CDR3 DNA reads TGTGCCAGCACACAGCGGGAGGGAGACACAGATACGCAGTATTTT. The full variable domain, with the rest looked up from reference TRBV5-4 and TRBJ2-3, is ETGVTQSPTHLIKTRGQQVTLRCSSQSGHNTVSWYQQALGQGPQFIFQYYREEENGRGNFPPRFSGLQFPNYSSELNVNALELDDSALYLCASTQREGDTDTQYFGPGTRLTVL.

This clonotype showed up just a few times. This sequence joins TRBV29-1 and TRBJ1-2; 11 bases agree with TRBD1. Trimming cost V 8 bases and J 4 bases; bases outside gene matches: 12. This CDR3 is 15 amino acids long. Germline lookup yields CDR1 SQVTM and CDR2 ANQGSEA. CDR3 amino acids: CSFARTGGVGYGYTF. In DNA, the CDR3 is TGCAGCTTCGCCCGGACAGGGGGCGTTGGCTATGGCTACACCTTC.

This clonotype was detected only a few times. The V call is TRBV29-1, the J call TRBJ1-1, with D tentatively TRBD1 (5 bases). Between the trimmed V and J ends, which lost 0 bases and 6 bases, there was a span of 14 bases. The CDR3 covers 14 residues. Germline CDR1 SQVTM, CDR2 ANQGSEA. CDR3 in amino acids: CSVEEIGGSSEAFF. The CDR3 nucleotides read TGCAGCGTTGAAGAAATCGGGGGTTCATCTGAAGCTTTCTTT.

The CDR3 DNA reads TGTGCCAGCAGCTTCAACAGCTTTAGCACAGATACGCAGTATTTT. Its protein product is CASSFNSFSTDTQYF. The chain uses TRBV7-6 and TRBJ2-3, with unresolved D. Germline lookup yields CDR1 SGHVS and CDR2 FNYEAQ. There are 15 residues in the CDR3. V lost 3 bases to trimming and J lost 0 bases, with 10 bases between them. The full variable domain, with the rest looked up from reference TRBV7-6 and TRBJ2-3, is GAGVSQSPRYKVTKRGQDVALRCDPISGHVSLYWYRQALGQGPEFLTYFNYEAQQDKSGLPNDRFSAERPEGSISTLTIQRTEQRDSAMYRCASSFNSFSTDTQYFGPGTRLTVL.

This chain connects TRBV5-5 to TRBJ2-5; either TRBD1 or TRBD2 may supply D (5 bases each). V dropped 4 bases and J dropped 4 bases, with 17 bases sitting between them. The CDR3 contains 15 residues. Germline V lookup: CDR1 SGHKS, CDR2 YYEKEE (reference sequence). In DNA form, the CDR3 reads TGTGCCAGCAGCGCCTCGGGACCCCGGGGAGAGACCCAGTACTTC. It translates to CASSASGPRGETQYF.

The chain couples TRBV7-2 to TRBJ2-1, with no clear D. V was clipped by 4 bases and J by 5 bases, with 15 bases between them. The germline V gene encodes CDR1 SGHTA and CDR2 FQGNSA. The CDR3 sequence is 15 residues long. CDR3 DNA sequence: TGTGCCAGCAGCTCTCTAGGCCCTTGGGACAATGAGCAGTTCTTC. Encoded protein: CASSSLGPWDNEQFF. Full variable domain (rest looked up from reference TRBV7-2 and TRBJ2-1): GAGVSQSPSNKVTEKGKDVELRCDPISGHTALYWYRQSLGQGLEFLIYFQGNSAPDKSGLPSDRFSAERTGGSVSTLTIQRTQQEDSAVYLCASSSLGPWDNEQFFGPGTRLTVL.

This rearrangement joins TRBV4-2 to TRBJ2-5, with TRBD1 matching 9 bases. The CDR3 covers 15 residues. V trimming: 5 bases; J trimming: 4 bases; junction bases outside the gene matches: 8. Germline CDR1 reads LGHNA; CDR2 reads YNFKEQ. CDR3 DNA sequence: TGTGCCAGCAGCTCGGCCGGACAGGGGCGAGAGACCCAGTACTTC. It translates to CASSSAGQGRETQYF.